Included here is one T cell receptor (beta chain) sequence, with context. The target antigen is unknown. The data stem from a study of vaccination and CD4 T cells after COVID-19. Regarding treatment: roughly nine-day PBMC culture with coronavirus spike peptide pools or control peptides (ViraFEST assay). Investigators obtained the unexposed donor's CD4+ T cells before the COVID-19 pandemic (2011-2018). Each well held 2 million or so PBMCs in IL-2 (roughly 10 IU/ml) medium with roughly 9.2 ug/ml peptide pools. The Oncomine TCR Beta short-read assay sequenced DNA from cultured CD4+ T cells. It was cultured CD4+ T cells from which genomic DNA was extracted. One entry per CDR3 protein, called by TCRdb with MiXCR from the PCR reads. The table shows 7,000 to 9,500 distinct CDR3 sequences, with approximately 38% occurring only once. This CDR3 spans 12 amino acids. The germline CDR1 and CDR2 sequences are SEHNR and FQNEAQ (reference sequence). V was cut by 3 bases and J by 2 bases, with 2 bases left in between.

Sequencing used CD4+ T cells from blood, cultured in vitro. This chain connects TRBV7-9 to TRBJ1-5; D not certain. The TCR originated in a human donor in good health. The CDR3 DNA reads TGTGCCAGCAGCTTTGGCAATCAGCCCCAGCATTTT. It encodes CASSFGNQPQHF.